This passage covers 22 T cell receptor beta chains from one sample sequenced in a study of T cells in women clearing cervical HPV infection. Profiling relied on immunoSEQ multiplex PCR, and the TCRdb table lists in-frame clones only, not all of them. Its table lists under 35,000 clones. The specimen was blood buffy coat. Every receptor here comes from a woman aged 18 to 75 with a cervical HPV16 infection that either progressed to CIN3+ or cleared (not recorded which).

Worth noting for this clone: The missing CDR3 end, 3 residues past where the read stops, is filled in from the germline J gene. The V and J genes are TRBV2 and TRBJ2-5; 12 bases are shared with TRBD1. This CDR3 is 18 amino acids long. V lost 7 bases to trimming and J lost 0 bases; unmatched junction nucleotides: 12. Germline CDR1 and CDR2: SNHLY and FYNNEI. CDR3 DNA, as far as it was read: TGTGCCAGCACCAGATCGGGACAGGGGGCCCCCTACCAAGAGACC. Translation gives CASTRSGQGAPYQET. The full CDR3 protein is CASTRSGQGAPYQETQYF.

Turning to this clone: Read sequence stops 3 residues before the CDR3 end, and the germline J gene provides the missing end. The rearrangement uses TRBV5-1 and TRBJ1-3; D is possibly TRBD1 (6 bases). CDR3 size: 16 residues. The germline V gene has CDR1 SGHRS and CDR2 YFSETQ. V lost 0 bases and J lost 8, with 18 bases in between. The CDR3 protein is CASSLGARQARDTIYF. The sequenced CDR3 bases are TGCGCCAGCAGCTTGGGAGCACGACAGGCCCGGGACACC.

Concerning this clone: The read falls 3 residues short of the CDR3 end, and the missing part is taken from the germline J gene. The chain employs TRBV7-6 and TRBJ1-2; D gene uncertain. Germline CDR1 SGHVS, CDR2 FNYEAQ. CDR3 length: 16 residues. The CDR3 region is CASSLAPSGHSYDYTF. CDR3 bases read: TGTGCCAGCAGCTTAGCCCCTAGCGGTCACTCCTACGAC.

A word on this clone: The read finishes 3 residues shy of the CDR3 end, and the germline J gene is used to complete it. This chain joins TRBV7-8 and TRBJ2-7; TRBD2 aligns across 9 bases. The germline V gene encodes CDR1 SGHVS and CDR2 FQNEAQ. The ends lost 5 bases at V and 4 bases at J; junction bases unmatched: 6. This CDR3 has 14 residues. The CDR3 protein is CASSILRGGYEQYF. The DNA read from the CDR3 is TGTGCCAGCAGCATCCTGCGGGGGGGGTACGAG.

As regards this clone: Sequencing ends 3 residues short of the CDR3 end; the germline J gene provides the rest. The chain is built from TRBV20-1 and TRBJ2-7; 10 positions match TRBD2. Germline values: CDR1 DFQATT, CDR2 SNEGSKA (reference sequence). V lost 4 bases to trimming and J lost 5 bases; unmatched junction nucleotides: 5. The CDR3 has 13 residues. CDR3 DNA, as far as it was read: TGCAGTGCTAAACTAGCGGGAATAGACGAG. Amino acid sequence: CSAKLAGIDE. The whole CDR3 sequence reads CSAKLAGIDEQYF.

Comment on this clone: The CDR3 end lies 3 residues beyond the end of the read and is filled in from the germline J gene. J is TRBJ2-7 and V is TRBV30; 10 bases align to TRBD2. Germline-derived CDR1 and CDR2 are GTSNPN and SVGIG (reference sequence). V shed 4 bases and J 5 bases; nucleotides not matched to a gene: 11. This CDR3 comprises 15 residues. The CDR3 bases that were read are TGTGCCTGGACCCAAGGAGCGGGGGGGATAAACGAG. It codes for CAWTQGAGGINE. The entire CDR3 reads CAWTQGAGGINEQYF.

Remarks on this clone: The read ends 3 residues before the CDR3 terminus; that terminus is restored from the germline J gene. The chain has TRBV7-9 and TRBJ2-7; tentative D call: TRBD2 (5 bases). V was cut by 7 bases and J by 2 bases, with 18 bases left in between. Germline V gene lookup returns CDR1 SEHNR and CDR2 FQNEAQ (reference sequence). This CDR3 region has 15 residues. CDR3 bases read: TGTGCCAGCACCCCCTTGACTACCGTCGCCTACGAG. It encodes CASTPLTTVAYE. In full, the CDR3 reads CASTPLTTVAYEQYF.

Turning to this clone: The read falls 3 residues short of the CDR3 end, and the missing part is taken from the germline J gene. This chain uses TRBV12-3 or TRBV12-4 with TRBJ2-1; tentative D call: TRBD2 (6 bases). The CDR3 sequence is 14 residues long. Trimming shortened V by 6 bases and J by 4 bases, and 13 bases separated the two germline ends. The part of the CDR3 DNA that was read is TGTGCCAGCAGCCAGGGTGGGAGGTACAATGAG. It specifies CASSQGGRYNE. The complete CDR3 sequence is CASSQGGRYNEQFF.

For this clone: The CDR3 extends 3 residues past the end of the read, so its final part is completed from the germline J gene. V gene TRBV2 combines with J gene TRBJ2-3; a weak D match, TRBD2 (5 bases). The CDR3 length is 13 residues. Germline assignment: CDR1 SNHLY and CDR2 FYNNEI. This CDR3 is CASLPRLRETQYF. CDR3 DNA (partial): TGTGCCAGTCTTCCTCGACTAAGAGAGACG.

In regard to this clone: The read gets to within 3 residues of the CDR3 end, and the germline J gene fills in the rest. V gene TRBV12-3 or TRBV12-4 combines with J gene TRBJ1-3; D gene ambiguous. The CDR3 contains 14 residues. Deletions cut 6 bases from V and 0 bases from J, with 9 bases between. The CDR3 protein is CASSEGLSGNTIYF. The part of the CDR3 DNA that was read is TGTGCCAGCAGCGAGGGTCTCTCTGGAAACACC.

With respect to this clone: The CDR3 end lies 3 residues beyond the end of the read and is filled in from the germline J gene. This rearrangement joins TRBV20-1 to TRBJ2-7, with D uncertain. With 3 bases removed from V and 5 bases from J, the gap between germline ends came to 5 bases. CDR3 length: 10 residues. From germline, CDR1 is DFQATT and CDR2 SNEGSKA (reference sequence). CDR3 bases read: TGCAGTGCTAGTAGGGACGAG. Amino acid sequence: CSASRDE. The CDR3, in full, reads CSASRDEQYF.

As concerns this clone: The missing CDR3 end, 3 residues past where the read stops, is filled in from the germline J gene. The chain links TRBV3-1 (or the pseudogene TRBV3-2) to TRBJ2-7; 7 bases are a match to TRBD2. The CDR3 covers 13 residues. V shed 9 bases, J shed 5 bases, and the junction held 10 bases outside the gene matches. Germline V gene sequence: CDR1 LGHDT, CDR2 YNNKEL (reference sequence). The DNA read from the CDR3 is TGTGCCAGGTTAGTGGCGGGAGCCAACGAG. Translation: CARLVAGANE. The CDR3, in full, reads CARLVAGANEQYF.

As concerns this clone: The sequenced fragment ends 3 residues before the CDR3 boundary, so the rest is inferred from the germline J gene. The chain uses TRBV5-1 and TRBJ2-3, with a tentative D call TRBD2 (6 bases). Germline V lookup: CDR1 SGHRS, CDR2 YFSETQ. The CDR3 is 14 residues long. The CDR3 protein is CASSLGMGGETQYF. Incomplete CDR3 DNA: TGCGCCAGCAGCTTGGGCATGGGGGGAGAGACG.

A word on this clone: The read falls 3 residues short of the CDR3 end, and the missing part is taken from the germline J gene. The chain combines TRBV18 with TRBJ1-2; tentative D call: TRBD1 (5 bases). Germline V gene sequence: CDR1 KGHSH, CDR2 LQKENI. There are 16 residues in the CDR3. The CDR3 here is CASSPRGAGQNNDYTF. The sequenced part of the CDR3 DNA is TGTGCCAGCTCACCGCGAGGGGCGGGGCAAAACAATGAC.

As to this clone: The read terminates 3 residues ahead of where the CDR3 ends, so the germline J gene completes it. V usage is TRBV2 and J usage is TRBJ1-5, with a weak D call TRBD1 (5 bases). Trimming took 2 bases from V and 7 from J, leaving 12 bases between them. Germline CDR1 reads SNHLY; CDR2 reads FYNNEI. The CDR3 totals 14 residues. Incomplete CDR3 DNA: TGTGCCAGCAGTGAAAGGCAGGGTGGACAGCCC. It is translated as CASSERQGGQP. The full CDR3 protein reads CASSERQGGQPQHF.

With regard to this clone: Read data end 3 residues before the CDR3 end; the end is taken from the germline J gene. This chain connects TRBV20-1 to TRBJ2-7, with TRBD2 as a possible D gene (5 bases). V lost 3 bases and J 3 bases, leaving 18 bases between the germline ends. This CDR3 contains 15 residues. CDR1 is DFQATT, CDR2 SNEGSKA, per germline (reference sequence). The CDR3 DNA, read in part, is TGCAGTGCTAGCCCCCAGGAGCGGAGACTCTACGAG. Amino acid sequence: CSASPQERRLYE. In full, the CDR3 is CSASPQERRLYEQYF.

The CDR3 sequence: CASSQTGGDEQYF. Incomplete CDR3 DNA: TGTGCCAGCTCACAAACAGGGGGGGACGAG. This chain joins TRBV18 and TRBJ2-7; D may be TRBD1 (8 bases). The observed sequence ends 3 residues before the CDR3 terminus, with the missing tail filled in from the germline J gene. CDR3 size: 13 residues. The V gene lost 4 bases and the J gene lost 5 bases, with 12 bases spanning the gap. Germline V lookup: CDR1 KGHSH, CDR2 LQKENI.

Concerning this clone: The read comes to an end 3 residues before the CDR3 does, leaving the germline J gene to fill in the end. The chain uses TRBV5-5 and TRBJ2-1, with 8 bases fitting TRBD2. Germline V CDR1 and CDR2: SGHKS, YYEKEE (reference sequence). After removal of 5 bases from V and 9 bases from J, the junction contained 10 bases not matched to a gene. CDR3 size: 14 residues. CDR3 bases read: TGTGCCAGCAGTTACGGGGGACTAGGGGTTGAG. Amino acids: CASSYGGLGVE. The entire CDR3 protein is CASSYGGLGVEQFF. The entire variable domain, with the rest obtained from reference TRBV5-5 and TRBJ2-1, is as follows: DAGVTQSPTHLIKTRGQQVTLRCSPISGHKSVSWYQQVLGQGPQFIFQYYEKEERGRGNFPDRFSARQFPNYSSELNVNALLLGDSALYLCASSYGGLGVEQFFGPGTRLTVL.

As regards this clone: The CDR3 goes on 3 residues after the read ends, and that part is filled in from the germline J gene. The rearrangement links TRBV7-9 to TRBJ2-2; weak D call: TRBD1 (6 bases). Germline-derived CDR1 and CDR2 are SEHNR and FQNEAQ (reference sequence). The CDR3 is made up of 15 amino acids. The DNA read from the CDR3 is TGTGCCAGCAGCCTCACAGGGAGAGCTAATGAAAAG. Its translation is CASSLTGRANEK. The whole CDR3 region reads CASSLTGRANEKLFF.

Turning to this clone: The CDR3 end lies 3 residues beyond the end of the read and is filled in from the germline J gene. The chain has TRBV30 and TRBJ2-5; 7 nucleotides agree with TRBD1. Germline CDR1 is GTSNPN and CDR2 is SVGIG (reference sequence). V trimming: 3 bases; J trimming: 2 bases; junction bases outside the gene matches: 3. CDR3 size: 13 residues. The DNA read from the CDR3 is TGTGCCTGGAGAGCGACAGGGCAAGAGACC. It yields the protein CAWRATGQET. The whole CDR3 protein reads CAWRATGQETQYF.

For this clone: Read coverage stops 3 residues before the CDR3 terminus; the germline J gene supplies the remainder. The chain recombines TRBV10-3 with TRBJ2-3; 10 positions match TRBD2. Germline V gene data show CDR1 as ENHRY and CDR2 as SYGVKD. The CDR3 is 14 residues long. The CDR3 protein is CAISSLAGEETQYF. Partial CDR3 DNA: TGTGCCATCAGTTCCCTAGCGGGGGAAGAGACG.

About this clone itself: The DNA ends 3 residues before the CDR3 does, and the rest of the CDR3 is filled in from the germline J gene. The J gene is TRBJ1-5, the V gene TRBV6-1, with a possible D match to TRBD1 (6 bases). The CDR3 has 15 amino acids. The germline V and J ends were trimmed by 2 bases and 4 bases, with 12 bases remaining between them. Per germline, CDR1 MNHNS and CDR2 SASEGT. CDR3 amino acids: CASSERGQFNQPQHF. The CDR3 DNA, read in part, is TGTGCCAGCAGTGAAAGAGGACAGTTTAATCAGCCC.